One sample yielded the 2 T cell receptor beta chains listed below, sequenced in a study of identical twins. From the 5' RACE reads, TCRdb called clonotypes with MiXCR, one entry per CDR3 protein. The sample has 750,000 to 950,000 distinct CDR3 sequences, approximately 13% seen once. The sample also formed part of further work on yellow fever vaccine responses in identical twins.

The sequenced sample consisted of PBMCs. The source of these receptors is a woman younger than 30 in good health.

This clonotype showed up many times. J is TRBJ2-5 and V is TRBV9; tentatively, D is TRBD2 (6 bases). The CDR3 sequence is 14 residues long. Germline V CDR1 and CDR2: SGDLS, YYNGEE. Deletions cut 1 base from V and 5 bases from J, with 12 bases between. CDR3 protein: CASSVRMEGETQYF. CDR3 DNA: TGTGCCAGCAGCGTAAGGATGGAGGGGGAGACCCAGTACTTC.

Only a few counts were recorded for this clonotype. V usage is TRBV5-1 and J usage is TRBJ2-2, with D maybe TRBD2 (5 bases). The V gene lost 3 bases and the J gene lost 6 bases, with 12 bases spanning the gap. The CDR3 consists of 14 residues. Germline V gene lookup returns CDR1 SGHRS and CDR2 YFSETQ. The CDR3 DNA reads TGCGCCAGCAGCTCCGAGGGAGATCCCGGGGAGCTGTTTTTT. Protein: CASSSEGDPGELFF.